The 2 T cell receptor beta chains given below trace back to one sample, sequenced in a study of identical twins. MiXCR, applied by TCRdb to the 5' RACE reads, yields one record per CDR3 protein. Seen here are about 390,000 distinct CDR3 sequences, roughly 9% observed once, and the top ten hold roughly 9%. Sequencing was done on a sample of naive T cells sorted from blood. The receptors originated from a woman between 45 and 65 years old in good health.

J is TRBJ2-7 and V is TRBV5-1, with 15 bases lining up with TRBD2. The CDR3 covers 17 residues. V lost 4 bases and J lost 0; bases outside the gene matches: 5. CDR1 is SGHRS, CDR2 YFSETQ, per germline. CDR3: CASSPGLAGGSSYEQYF. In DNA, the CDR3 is TGCGCCAGCAGCCCCGGACTAGCGGGAGGGAGCTCCTACGAGCAGTACTTC.

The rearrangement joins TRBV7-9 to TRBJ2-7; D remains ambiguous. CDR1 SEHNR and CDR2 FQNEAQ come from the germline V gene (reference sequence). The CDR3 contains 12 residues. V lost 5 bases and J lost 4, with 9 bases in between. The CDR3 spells CASSATEYEQYF. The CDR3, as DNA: TGTGCCAGCAGCGCAACGGAGTACGAGCAGTACTTC.